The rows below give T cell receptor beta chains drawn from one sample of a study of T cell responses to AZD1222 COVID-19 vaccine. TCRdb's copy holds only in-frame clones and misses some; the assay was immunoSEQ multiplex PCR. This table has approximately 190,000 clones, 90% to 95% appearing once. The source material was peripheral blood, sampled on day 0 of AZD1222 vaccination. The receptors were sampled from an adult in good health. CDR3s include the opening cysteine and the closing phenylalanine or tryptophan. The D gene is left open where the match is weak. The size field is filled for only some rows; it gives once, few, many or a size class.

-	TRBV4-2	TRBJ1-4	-	CASSRAQGVEKLFF	TGTGCCAGCAGCCGTGCTCAGGGTGTGGAAAAACTGTTTTTT
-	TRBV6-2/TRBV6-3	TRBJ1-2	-	CASSRPGEGRSGYTF	TGTGCCAGCAGCCGCCCGGGTGAGGGACGCTCTGGCTACACCTTC
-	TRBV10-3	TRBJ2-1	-	CAISESGYNEQFF	TGTGCCATCAGTGAGTCGGGATACAATGAGCAGTTCTTC
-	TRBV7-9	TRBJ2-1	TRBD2	CASRILAGGSYNEQFF	TGTGCCAGCAGAATCCTAGCGGGAGGATCCTACAATGAGCAGTTCTTC
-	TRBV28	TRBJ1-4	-	CASSYNQGNEKLFF	TGTGCCAGCAGTTACAACCAGGGAAATGAAAAACTGTTTTTT
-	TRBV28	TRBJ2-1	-	CASRAGTAMGEQFF	TGTGCCAGCAGGGCCGGGACCGCGATGGGTGAGCAGTTCTTC
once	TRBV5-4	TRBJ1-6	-	CASSLAQYNSPLHF	TGTGCCAGCAGCTTGGCCCAGTATAATTCACCCCTCCACTTT
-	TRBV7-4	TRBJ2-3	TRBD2	CASSLGLAVDTQYF	TGTGCCAGCAGCCTTGGACTAGCGGTAGATACGCAGTATTTT
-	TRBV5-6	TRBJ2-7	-	CASSLLALEQYF	TGTGCCAGCAGCTTGTTGGCCCTCGAGCAGTACTTC
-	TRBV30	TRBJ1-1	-	CAWSVWGALANTEAFF	TGTGCCTGGAGTGTATGGGGGGCTCTGGCGAACACTGAAGCTTTCTTT
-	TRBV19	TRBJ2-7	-	CASSIAGPRPGSYEQYF	TGTGCCAGTAGTATTGCCGGTCCTAGGCCTGGCTCCTACGAGCAGTACTTC
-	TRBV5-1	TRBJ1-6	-	CASSLDRVYNSPLHF	TGCGCCAGCAGCTTGGATAGGGTGTATAATTCACCCCTCCACTTT
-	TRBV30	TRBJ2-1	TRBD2	CAWSISSGRGEQFF	TGTGCCTGGAGTATCTCTAGCGGGAGAGGGGAGCAGTTCTTC
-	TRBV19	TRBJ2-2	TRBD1	CASSIAGQITGELFF	TGTGCCAGTAGTATAGCGGGACAGATCACCGGGGAGCTGTTTTTT
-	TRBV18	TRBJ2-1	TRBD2	CASSPGPGGSSYNEQFF	TGTGCCAGCTCACCCGGTCCGGGAGGGAGCTCCTACAATGAGCAGTTCTTC
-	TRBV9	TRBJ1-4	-	CASSVTGGVNEKLFF	TGTGCCAGCAGCGTAACGGGAGGGGTTAATGAAAAACTGTTTTTT
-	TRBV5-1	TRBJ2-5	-	CASSSEGAIETQYF	TGCGCCAGCAGCTCGGAGGGGGCTATCGAGACCCAGTACTTC
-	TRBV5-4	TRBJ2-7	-	CASSLAPGDSYEQYF	TGTGCCAGCAGCTTGGCCCCAGGGGATTCCTACGAGCAGTACTTC
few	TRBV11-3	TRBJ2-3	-	CASGSRQFPDTQYF	TGTGCCAGCGGAAGCCGACAGTTCCCAGATACGCAGTATTTT
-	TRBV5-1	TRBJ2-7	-	CASSGRGYEQYF	TGCGCCAGCAGCGGGAGGGGGTACGAGCAGTACTTC
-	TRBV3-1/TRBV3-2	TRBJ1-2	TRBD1	CASSQDWEGAAGYTF	TGTGCCAGCAGCCAAGATTGGGAGGGGGCGGCTGGCTACACCTTC
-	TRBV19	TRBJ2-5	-	CASSIFAGPQETQYF	TGTGCCAGTAGTATATTTGCGGGGCCCCAAGAGACCCAGTACTTC
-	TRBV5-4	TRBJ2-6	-	CASSTGSGANVLTF	TGTGCCAGCAGCACGGGCTCTGGGGCCAACGTCCTGACTTTC
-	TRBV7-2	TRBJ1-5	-	CASSSVSQAQPQHF	TGTGCCAGCAGCTCTGTTTCTCAGGCTCAGCCCCAGCATTTT
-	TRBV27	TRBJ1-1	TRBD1	CASSLNRGGTTEAFF	TGTGCCAGCAGTCTAAACAGGGGTGGTACCACTGAAGCTTTCTTT
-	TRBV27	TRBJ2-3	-	CASSIAIPGSTDTQYF	TGTGCCAGCAGTATAGCGATCCCTGGGAGCACAGATACGCAGTATTTT
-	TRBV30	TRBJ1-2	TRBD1	CAWSITGTGGNGYTF	TGTGCCTGGAGTATAACCGGGACAGGGGGGAATGGCTACACCTTC
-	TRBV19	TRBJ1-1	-	CASSIWGLDTEAFF	TGTGCCAGTAGTATTTGGGGCTTGGACACTGAAGCTTTCTTT
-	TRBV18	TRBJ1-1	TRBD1	CASSPLRGGFTEAFF	TGTGCCAGCTCACCATTACGAGGGGGCTTCACTGAAGCTTTCTTT